What follows are 22 T cell receptor beta chains derived from one specimen sequenced in a study of blood T cells in healthy people across ages. Primers used in a second PCR of roughly 6 to 12 cycles were a sample-barcoded 5' primer and a J-beta primer mix. One entry per CDR3 protein results from TCRdb running MiXCR on the 5' RACE reads. The sample shows 500,000 to 700,000 distinct CDR3 sequences, about 30% of them seen only once. The sequencing sample was made of blood. These receptors all come from a woman older than 75 in good health.

This clonotype was recorded a few times. Being one base from a much bigger clone, this may be a read error. This chain's CDR3 is CASSCRDRGRETQYF. DNA of the CDR3: TGTGCCAGCAGCTGCCGGGACAGGGGGCGAGAGACCCAGTACTTC. The genes are TRBV7-9 and TRBJ2-5, with 12 bases aligning to TRBD1. The CDR3 consists of 15 residues. Trimming took 4 bases from V and 4 from J; bases not matched to a gene: 4. Per the germline V gene, CDR1 is SEHNR and CDR2 is FQNEAQ (reference sequence).

The rearrangement joins TRBV5-4 to TRBJ1-2; D gene uncertain. CDR1 and CDR2 (germline): SGHNT, YYREEE (reference sequence). V was trimmed by 3 bases and J by 3 bases, leaving 6 bases between them. The CDR3 runs 12 residues. The CDR3 coding sequence is TGTGCCAGCAGCTCTATTGACTATGGCTACACCTTC. The encoded protein is CASSSIDYGYTF.

This chain uses TRBV12-3 or TRBV12-4 with TRBJ1-2; TRBD1 might be the D (6 bases). This CDR3 is 14 amino acids long. V lost 4 bases and J lost 7, with 16 bases in between. The CDR3 loop reads CASSSGTGYTGYTF. The CDR3 DNA follows: TGTGCCAGCAGTTCGGGTACAGGGTATACTGGCTACACCTTC.

This clonotype was observed at least ten times. V and J are TRBV6-2 or TRBV6-3 and TRBJ2-5; 7 bases map to TRBD1. From germline, CDR1 is MNHEY and CDR2 SVGEGT. The CDR3 extends over 14 amino acids. Losses at the gene ends were 8 bases for V and 2 bases for J; bases not matched to a gene: 8. The CDR3 spells CASRITGVQETQYF. DNA of the CDR3: TGTGCCAGCCGAATCACAGGGGTTCAAGAGACCCAGTACTTC.

This clonotype came up many times. The V gene is TRBV7-6, the J gene TRBJ2-5; D unresolved. The V gene's germline CDR1 is SGHVS and CDR2 FNYEAQ. This CDR3 has 14 residues. With 0 bases removed from V and 1 base from J, the gap between germline ends came to 6 bases. The chain's CDR3 is CASSLAWTQETQYF. As DNA, the CDR3 is TGTGCCAGCAGCTTAGCTTGGACCCAAGAGACCCAGTACTTC.

In regard to this clonotype: A much bigger clone sits one base away, suggesting this may be a read error. V usage is TRBV20-1 and J usage is TRBJ1-5; D not resolved. The CDR3 covers 14 residues. V was shortened by 5 bases and J by 2 bases, with 13 bases between the two germline ends. CDR1 and CDR2 from the germline V gene are DFQATT and SNEGSKA (reference sequence). CDR3 DNA sequence: TGCAGTGCTTCCGGACGGGAAGGCAATCAGCCCCAGCATTTT. As protein: CSASGREGNQPQHF.

This clonotype was seen at least ten times. The J gene is TRBJ2-2, the V gene TRBV10-3, with TRBD2 matching 11 bases. This CDR3 has 17 residues. Germline V gives CDR1 ENHRY, CDR2 SYGVKD. V was clipped by 3 bases and J by 1 base; unmatched bases: 4. In DNA, the CDR3 is TGTGCCATCAGTGAATTAGCGGGGGGGCTGAACACCGGGGAGCTGTTTTTT. It is translated as CAISELAGGLNTGELFF.

There are many counts of this clonotype. The chain recombines TRBV20-1 with TRBJ2-7, with 8 nucleotides matching TRBD2. Trimming at V came to 5 bases and at J to 1 base, leaving 13 bases not matched to a gene. CDR1 DFQATT and CDR2 SNEGSKA come from the germline V gene (reference sequence). The length of the CDR3 is 16 residues. The CDR3 sequence is CSAAQSGGGSSYEQYF. The CDR3 DNA is TGCAGTGCTGCCCAGTCGGGCGGGGGGTCTTCCTACGAGCAGTACTTC.

This clonotype was counted only a few times. The chain carries TRBV25-1 and TRBJ2-5, with TRBD2 identical over 9 bases. V gave up 4 bases and J gave up 2 bases; unmatched junction bases: 5. Germline V gene data show CDR1 as MGHDK and CDR2 as SYGVNS. The CDR3 has 15 residues. CDR3 DNA: TGTGCCAGCAGTGTCTTAGCGGGGGCACAAGAGACCCAGTACTTC. Encoded protein: CASSVLAGAQETQYF.

A few counts support this clonotype. The chain carries TRBV7-3 and TRBJ2-2, with a weak D call TRBD2 (6 bases). CDR1 and CDR2 (germline): SGHTA, FQGTGA. CDR3 length: 15 residues. V lost 5 bases and J 6 bases, leaving 16 bases between the germline ends. CDR3 sequence (DNA): TGTGCCAGCAGCGCCGCGGAGGGGAGATCCGGGGAGCTGTTTTTT. It is translated as CASSAAEGRSGELFF.

This clonotype was seen just once. A junction end diverges from the germline sequence, so it may reflect a read error. This chain uses TRBV20-1 with TRBJ2-5; TRBD2 agrees at 12 bases. Germline V gives CDR1 DFQATT, CDR2 SNEGSKA (reference sequence). This CDR3 is 14 amino acids long. CDR3 DNA sequence: TGCAGTGCCCTGACTAGCGGGGGCCCAGAGACCCGGTACTTC. Protein product: CSALTSGGPETRYF.

This clonotype was seen ten or more times. This rearrangement joins TRBV6-6 to TRBJ2-1, with no clear D. Trimming stripped 3 bases from V and 10 bases from J, with 7 bases between. The CDR3 covers 11 residues. Germline CDR1 reads MNHNY; CDR2 reads SVGAGI (reference sequence). The CDR3 DNA is TGTGCCAGCAGTTATCGGTGGGAGCAGTTCTTC. Its translation is CASSYRWEQFF.

The V gene is TRBV5-5, the J gene TRBJ1-2; D perhaps matches TRBD1 (5 bases). This CDR3 has 14 amino acids. Trimming cost V 3 bases and J 2 bases, with 11 bases left between them. Germline assignment: CDR1 SGHKS and CDR2 YYEKEE (reference sequence). For the CDR3, the DNA is TGTGCCAGCAGCTGGGATACAGGAAACTATGGCTACACCTTC. It is translated as CASSWDTGNYGYTF.

J is TRBJ1-4 and V is TRBV12-3 or TRBV12-4, with D unclear. V was clipped by 3 bases and J by 2 bases, with 13 bases between them. This CDR3 is built from 16 residues. The CDR3 DNA sequence: TGTGCCAGCAGTTTCCTGCCCGATAGGACTAATGAAAAACTGTTTTTT. This codes for CASSFLPDRTNEKLFF.

This clonotype has just a few counts. A read error may produce the germline difference seen at one junction end. J is TRBJ1-4 and V is TRBV25-1; no clear D. The germline gives CDR1 MGHDK, CDR2 SYGVNS. This CDR3 comprises 15 residues. CDR3 sequence: CASSETGRANEELFF. The DNA for the CDR3 is TGTGCCAGCAGTGAAACGGGGAGGGCTAATGAAGAACTGTTTTTT.

This clonotype was counted at least ten times. The chain is built from TRBV4-1 and TRBJ2-7; D uncertain. The CDR3 consists of 14 residues. Looked up from germline, CDR1 is MGHRA and CDR2 is YSYEKL. Trimming pared 4 bases from V and 1 base from J, leaving 11 bases between. CDR3 nucleotide sequence: TGCGCCAGCAGCCCGTCGGTGGGTTCCTACGAGCAGTACTTC. As protein: CASSPSVGSYEQYF.

The chain is built from TRBV29-1 and TRBJ1-2; the match to TRBD1 covers 10 bases. J gave up 2 bases and V 4 bases, and 4 bases lay outside the gene matches. CDR1 is SQVTM and CDR2 is ANQGSEA in the germline V gene. The CDR3 contains 14 residues. The CDR3 region is CSVAGDRGNYGYTF. The CDR3, as DNA: TGCAGCGTTGCCGGGGACAGGGGAAACTATGGCTACACCTTC.

The chain combines TRBV29-1 with TRBJ2-1, with D tentatively TRBD2 (5 bases). Per germline, CDR1 SQVTM and CDR2 ANQGSEA. With 3 bases removed from V and 0 bases from J, the gap between germline ends came to 18 bases. The CDR3 runs 17 residues. Written as DNA, the CDR3 is TGCAGCGTTGATGGGCTAGCCGGACCCCTCTCCTACAATGAGCAGTTCTTC. Translating gives CSVDGLAGPLSYNEQFF.

This clonotype came up many times. The rearrangement links TRBV12-3 or TRBV12-4 to TRBJ2-1; weak D call: TRBD2 (6 bases). This CDR3 has 15 amino acids. Trimming stripped 4 bases from V and 7 bases from J, with 17 bases between. The CDR3 reads CASSSRVGGQNEQFF. Written as DNA, the CDR3 is TGTGCCAGCAGTTCCCGGGTGGGGGGTCAGAATGAGCAGTTCTTC.

This clonotype was seen repeatedly, ten times or more. The genes are TRBV28 and TRBJ2-1; 7 nucleotides match TRBD2. The V and J ends lost 3 bases and 13 bases, in that order; junction bases with no gene match: 6. CDR1 and CDR2 from the germline V gene are MDHEN and SYDVKM. This CDR3 is built from 12 residues. This CDR3 is CASSLSTSFQFF. CDR3 sequence (DNA): TGTGCCAGCAGTTTGTCGACTAGCTTTCAGTTCTTC.

V and J are TRBV21-1 and TRBJ2-3; TRBD2 is the table's D call and was not checked against the DNA. TRBV21-1 is a pseudogene segment. The CDR3 covers 17 residues. The CDR3 nucleotides are TGTGCCAGCTCGAAAAAAGGGGCTAGCGGGAGAGCGGATACGCAGTATTTT. Its protein is CASSKKGASGRADTQYF.

The V call is TRBV5-6, the J call TRBJ2-1; the D gene is possibly TRBD2 (5 bases). Per the germline V gene, CDR1 is SGHDT and CDR2 is YYEEEE. This CDR3 spans 14 amino acids. V was cut by 2 bases and J by 6 bases, with 12 bases left in between. CDR3 sequence: CASSFPELANEQFF. In DNA, the CDR3 is TGTGCCAGCAGCTTCCCAGAGCTAGCCAATGAGCAGTTCTTC.